This T cell receptor (beta chain) originates from a study of T cells in Graves' hyperthyroidism and ophthalmopathy. Study-wide results and caveats: The model identified upcoming ophthalmopathy a median 6.5 months ahead of onset.

Hyperthyroidism in the patients, aged 18 to 65, was newly diagnosed and under 2 months in duration. Using RNA transcripts as the source, TCR beta CDR3 regions were amplified. During a first-round RT-PCR of the TCR CDR3, the HTBI primer set was used. Each CDR3 protein gets one entry after TCRdb re-called the multiplex PCR reads with MiXCR. The table records hundreds of thousands of distinct CDR3 sequences, less than 15% of them present only once. This clonotype was found a few times. Its cognate antigen is unknown. The TCR was taken from a woman aged 18 to 35 with Graves' hyperthyroidism. Sequencing input: blood.

CDR3 sequence: CASSWQSNYGYTF. CDR3 DNA sequence: TGTGCCAGCAGCTGGCAGAGTAACTATGGCTACACCTTC. This chain uses TRBV5-5 with TRBJ1-2, with D hard to call. The CDR3 length is 13 residues. CDR1 is SGHKS, CDR2 YYEKEE, per germline (reference sequence). Trimming shortened V by 3 bases and J by 1 base, and 7 bases separated the two germline ends.